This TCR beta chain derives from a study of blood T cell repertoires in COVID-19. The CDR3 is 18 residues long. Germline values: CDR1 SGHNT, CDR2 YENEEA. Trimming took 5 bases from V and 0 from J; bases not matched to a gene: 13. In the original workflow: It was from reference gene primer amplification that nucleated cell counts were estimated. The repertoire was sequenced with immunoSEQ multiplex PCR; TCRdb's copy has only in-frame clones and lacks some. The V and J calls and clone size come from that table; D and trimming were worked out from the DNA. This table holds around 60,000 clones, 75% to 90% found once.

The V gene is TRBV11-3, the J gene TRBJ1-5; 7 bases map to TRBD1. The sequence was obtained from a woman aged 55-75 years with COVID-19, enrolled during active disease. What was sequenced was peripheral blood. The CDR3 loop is CASSLRSQGTNSNQPQHF. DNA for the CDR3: TGTGCCAGCAGCCTACGATCACAGGGGACGAATAGCAATCAGCCCCAGCATTTT.